Each of the 24 T cell receptor beta chains below was sequenced from the same sample in a study of shared clonotypes between healthy human individuals (dated by TCRdb to 2020 to 2021). Receptor libraries were prepared by the immunoSEQ multiplex PCR assay. TCRdb's version of the immuneACCESS table is confined to in-frame rearrangements and falls short of the full clone set. An unresolved V gene accounts for under half of the shortfall where checked; the remainder is of unknown origin. Recorded for this sample are 1,400,000 or so clones; 97% to 99% of them occurred a single time. The ten largest clones represent approximately 0.4% of the sample. What was sequenced was naive CD4+ T cells sorted from blood. Per the publication, the cell subset or site label means: CD45RA+ positively selected. These receptors were collected from a man aged 25-45 years in good health.

This chain links TRBV2 with TRBJ2-3; no reliable D call. Germline CDR1 and CDR2: SNHLY and FYNNEI. The CDR3 length is 15 residues. Deletions cut 1 base from V and 1 base from J, with 9 bases between. The CDR3 reads CASSEEGGGTDTQYF. The CDR3 coding sequence is TGTGCCAGCAGTGAAGAGGGCGGAGGCACAGATACGCAGTATTTT. The entire variable domain, with the rest obtained from reference TRBV2 and TRBJ2-3, is as follows: EPEVTQTPSHQVTQMGQEVILRCVPISNHLYFYWYRQILGQKVEFLVSFYNNEISEKSEIFDDQFSVERPDGSNFTLKIRSTKLEDSAMYFCASSEEGGGTDTQYFGPGTRLTVL.

The chain employs TRBV5-1 and TRBJ2-3; D not resolved. The CDR3 runs to 13 residues. V gave up 2 bases and J gave up 4 bases, with 8 bases separating them. Per germline, CDR1 SGHRS and CDR2 YFSETQ. The CDR3 protein is CASSFTRADTQYF. In nucleotides, the CDR3 is TGCGCCAGCAGCTTCACCAGAGCAGATACGCAGTATTTT.

The chain recombines TRBV7-9 with TRBJ2-3, with TRBD2 matching 9 bases. J gave up 4 bases and V 5 bases, and 19 bases lay outside the gene matches. Germline CDR1 SEHNR, CDR2 FQNEAQ (reference sequence). The CDR3 totals 19 residues. The CDR3 DNA reads as TGTGCCAGCAGCCGTCACGACGCCGGGACTAGCCGGTTCGCAGATACGCAGTATTTT. Translating gives CASSRHDAGTSRFADTQYF.

This clone was seen just once. The V call is TRBV4-1, the J call TRBJ2-2, with no clear D. The CDR3 extends over 14 amino acids. Germline V gene data show CDR1 as MGHRA and CDR2 as YSYEKL. V lost 4 bases, J lost 7 bases, and 13 bases lay in between. CDR3 amino acids: CASSRPGPGGELFF. In DNA, the CDR3 is TGCGCCAGCAGCCGACCAGGTCCAGGCGGGGAGCTGTTTTTT.

The rearrangement uses TRBV27 and TRBJ2-7, with a weak D call TRBD1 (5 bases). The CDR3 runs to 13 residues. Germline CDR1 is MNHEY and CDR2 is SMNVEV (reference sequence). V was clipped by 3 bases and J by 6 bases, with 12 bases between them. This chain's CDR3 is CASSFSPRVEQYF. The CDR3, as DNA: TGTGCCAGCAGTTTTTCGCCCAGGGTCGAGCAGTACTTC.

This clone was counted once. J is TRBJ1-1 and V is TRBV15; 9 bases match TRBD1. V shed 6 bases and J 9 bases; nucleotides not matched to a gene: 11. This CDR3 has 14 residues. CDR1 is LNHNV and CDR2 is YYDKDF in the germline V gene (reference sequence). The CDR3 here is CATRPRDRAGQAFF. The CDR3 nucleotides are TGTGCCACCAGACCGAGGGACAGGGCCGGACAAGCTTTCTTT.

The CDR3 spells CASSGFTGGGQPQHF. CDR3 bases: TGTGCCAGCAGCGGATTCACAGGGGGCGGTCAGCCCCAGCATTTT. J is TRBJ1-5 and V is TRBV7-8; 9 bases agree with TRBD1. Germline V gene lookup returns CDR1 SGHVS and CDR2 FQNEAQ. CDR3 size: 15 residues. With V trimmed by 5 bases and J by 6 bases, 8 bases remained unmatched. The complete variable domain, with remaining parts taken from reference TRBV7-8 and TRBJ1-5, reads GAGVSQSPRYKVAKRGQDVALRCDPISGHVSLFWYQQALGQGPEFLTYFQNEAQLDKSGLPSDRFFAERPEGSVSTLKIQRTQQEDSAVYLCASSGFTGGGQPQHFGDGTRLSIL.

This clone was detected only once. The chain joins TRBV9 to TRBJ2-1; unclear D gene. Trimming took off 4 bases at V and 5 bases at J, with 16 bases between the two ends. The CDR3 totals 15 residues. Germline V CDR1 and CDR2: SGDLS, YYNGEE. The CDR3 region is CASSTSLVLDNEQFF. The CDR3 DNA sequence: TGTGCCAGCAGCACCAGCTTAGTTCTGGACAATGAGCAGTTCTTC. The full variable domain, in which reference TRBV9 and TRBJ2-1 provide the parts outside the CDR3, is DSGVTQTPKHLITATGQRVTLRCSPRSGDLSVYWYQQSLDQGLQFLIQYYNGEERAKGNILERFSAQQFPDLHSELNLSSLELGDSALYFCASSTSLVLDNEQFFGPGTRLTVL.

The genes are TRBV5-1 and TRBJ2-1; 11 nucleotides line up with TRBD2. Germline V gene sequence: CDR1 SGHRS, CDR2 YFSETQ. With 2 bases clipped from V and 3 bases from J, the junction kept 4 bases outside the gene matches. The CDR3 spans 16 residues. This CDR3 reads CASSFGLAGDYNEQFF. The CDR3 DNA is TGCGCCAGCAGCTTCGGACTAGCGGGTGACTACAATGAGCAGTTCTTC. The whole variable domain, filled in from reference TRBV5-1 and TRBJ2-1, reads KAGVTQTPRYLIKTRGQQVTLSCSPISGHRSVSWYQQTPGQGLQFLFEYFSETQRNKGNFPGRFSGRQFSNSRSEMNVSTLELGDSALYLCASSFGLAGDYNEQFFGPGTRLTVL.

V is TRBV14 and J is TRBJ2-3; D is possibly TRBD1 (5 bases). CDR1 is SGHDN and CDR2 is FVKESK in the germline V gene. The CDR3 is 14 amino acids. Trimming left V 5 bases short and J 3 bases short, with 12 bases between. The CDR3 spells CASSTWKGTDTQYF. DNA for the CDR3: TGTGCCAGCAGCACGTGGAAGGGGACAGATACGCAGTATTTT.

This clone was seen just once. This chain joins TRBV7-2 and TRBJ2-5; unclear D gene. The V gene's germline CDR1 is SGHTA and CDR2 FQGNSA. V was pared by 5 bases and J by 1 base, with 5 bases between. This CDR3 is 12 amino acids long. DNA for the CDR3: TGTGCCAGCAGCCCGTTCCAAGAGACCCAGTACTTC. It specifies CASSPFQETQYF.

J is TRBJ2-5 and V is TRBV6-5; tentatively, D is TRBD1 or TRBD2 (5 bases each). V lost 2 bases and J 5 bases, leaving 12 bases between the germline ends. Germline CDR1 is MNHEY and CDR2 is SVGAGI. The CDR3 has 14 amino acids. CDR3 region: CASSYRTEGETQYF. In DNA, the CDR3 is TGTGCCAGCAGTTACCGGACCGAGGGGGAGACCCAGTACTTC.

The chain couples TRBV19 to TRBJ1-5, with 7 nucleotides matching TRBD1. Germline assignment: CDR1 LNHDA and CDR2 SQIVND (reference sequence). The CDR3 runs to 17 residues. V was clipped by 0 bases and J by 0 bases; unmatched bases: 5. CDR3 in DNA: TGTGCCAGTAGTATAGAAGGGACAGTCCTTAGCAATCAGCCCCAGCATTTT. Protein sequence: CASSIEGTVLSNQPQHF.

Points on this clone: Other DNA sequences in the sample encode the same CDR3. This chain links TRBV7-2 with TRBJ2-1; weak D call: TRBD2 (6 bases). Germline V gene sequence: CDR1 SGHTA, CDR2 FQGNSA. V lost 2 bases, J lost 0 bases, and 8 bases lay in between. CDR3 length: 15 amino acids. CDR3 protein: CASSLSGGSYNEQFF. DNA of the CDR3: TGTGCCAGCAGCTTATCCGGGGGCTCCTACAATGAGCAGTTCTTC.

In regard to this clone: Other DNA sequences of this sample code for an identical CDR3. The V and J genes are TRBV28 and TRBJ2-7; D is unresolved. CDR1 is MDHEN and CDR2 is SYDVKM in the germline V gene. This CDR3 is built from 12 residues. Between the trimmed V and J ends, which lost 4 bases and 4 bases, there was a span of 8 bases. CDR3: CASSSLGYEQYF. The CDR3 DNA reads as TGTGCCAGCAGTTCCCTAGGGTACGAGCAGTACTTC.

The V gene is TRBV5-1, the J gene TRBJ2-7, with D perhaps TRBD2 (6 bases). CDR3 length: 14 amino acids. V was pared by 2 bases and J by 3 bases, with 12 bases between. CDR1 and CDR2 (germline): SGHRS, YFSETQ. The CDR3 region has the DNA TGCGCCAGCAGCTTTTTGGGGGGTGGCTACGAGCAGTACTTC. This sequence encodes CASSFLGGGYEQYF.

The chain combines TRBV28 with TRBJ2-7; 8 bases line up with TRBD2. The CDR3 extends over 14 amino acids. Germline trimming cut 4 bases from V and 5 bases from J; bases unmatched to any gene: 7. CDR1 is MDHEN, CDR2 SYDVKM, per germline. The CDR3 nucleotides read TGTGCCAGCAGTTCCTCAGCGGGAGTGAACGAGCAGTACTTC. This encodes CASSSSAGVNEQYF. Full variable domain (outside the CDR3, taken from reference TRBV28 and TRBJ2-7): DVKVTQSSRYLVKRTGEKVFLECVQDMDHENMFWYRQDPGLGLRLIYFSYDVKMKEKGDIPEGYSVSREKKERFSLILESASTNQTSMYLCASSSSAGVNEQYFGPGTRLTVT.

This clone showed up just once. This chain uses TRBV19 with TRBJ2-7; TRBD1 agrees at 9 bases. From germline, CDR1 is LNHDA and CDR2 SQIVND (reference sequence). With V trimmed by 7 bases and J by 0 bases, 7 bases remained unmatched. This CDR3 is 15 amino acids long. The CDR3 sequence is CASTAGTGTSYEQYF. In nucleotides, the CDR3 is TGTGCCAGTACCGCCGGGACAGGGACCTCCTACGAGCAGTACTTC. The full variable domain, its missing parts supplied by reference TRBV19 and TRBJ2-7, is DGGITQSPKYLFRKEGQNVTLSCEQNLNHDAMYWYRQDPGQGLRLIYYSQIVNDFQKGDIAEGYSVSREKKESFPLTVTSAQKNPTAFYLCASTAGTGTSYEQYFGPGTRLTVT.

CDR3 sequence: CATSKSGNRQPQHF. The CDR3, as DNA: TGTGCCACCTCAAAATCAGGAAATCGTCAGCCCCAGCATTTT. The chain uses TRBV6-1 and TRBJ1-5; D ambiguous. The CDR3 is 14 residues long. Per the germline V gene, CDR1 is MNHNS and CDR2 is SASEGT. Trimming removed 10 bases from V and 6 bases from J, with 19 bases in between.

The chain has TRBV6-5 and TRBJ1-2; D not certain. With 0 bases removed from V and 0 bases from J, the gap between germline ends came to 8 bases. The CDR3 sequence is 15 residues long. Germline values: CDR1 MNHEY, CDR2 SVGAGI. CDR3 nucleotide sequence: TGTGCCAGCAGTTACTCGTTGACTTCTAACTATGGCTACACCTTC. It specifies CASSYSLTSNYGYTF.

This clone was observed a single time. The chain joins TRBV5-6 to TRBJ2-2, with D possibly being TRBD1 (6 bases). The CDR3 has 13 amino acids. Looked up from germline, CDR1 is SGHDT and CDR2 is YYEEEE. V gave up 4 bases and J gave up 7 bases, with 11 bases separating them. CDR3 nucleotides: TGTGCCAGCAGCGTGAAGGGGGTCGGGGAGCTGTTTTTT. This codes for CASSVKGVGELFF.

The sample holds one count of this clone. The gene calls are TRBV9 and TRBJ2-7, with 7 nucleotides matching TRBD2. From germline, CDR1 is SGDLS and CDR2 YYNGEE. V lost 6 bases and J lost 2; bases outside the gene matches: 11. The CDR3 runs 15 residues. The CDR3 DNA is TGTGCCAGCATCGAGCCGGGACTACTTACCTACGAGCAGTACTTC. Amino acid sequence: CASIEPGLLTYEQYF.

J is TRBJ2-2 and V is TRBV28; tentatively, D is TRBD1 or TRBD2 (5 bases each). CDR3 size: 15 residues. The germline V gene has CDR1 MDHEN and CDR2 SYDVKM. V dropped 4 bases and J dropped 7 bases, with 16 bases sitting between them. The CDR3 DNA sequence: TGTGCCAGCAGTTCCCCGGGACGCGCGGTCGGGGAGCTGTTTTTT. Amino acids: CASSSPGRAVGELFF.

This clone appeared once. This chain uses TRBV29-1 with TRBJ2-7; 7 bases are shared with TRBD2. Losses at the gene ends were 7 bases for V and 5 bases for J; bases not matched to a gene: 11. The CDR3 extends over 13 amino acids. In germline, CDR1 is SQVTM, CDR2 ANQGSEA. The CDR3 nucleotides read TGCAGCGCGTGGACTAGGGGAATTGACGAGCAGTACTTC. Residues: CSAWTRGIDEQYF.